This T cell receptor (beta chain) was obtained from a study of read filtering for tumor transcriptome and immune sequencing. Study-level background: The cohort had some 16 men and more than 11 women aged roughly 45 to 90, mean about 72 years. By R-ISS, stages I, II and III held approximately 8, 16 and 7 patients. Study-wide findings and caveats: The sorted CD138-negative fraction was a mixed bone marrow immune population, not purified T cells.

This clonotype has ten or more counts. As yet, its antigen is unknown. Trimming pared 5 bases from V and 8 bases from J, leaving 13 bases between. Looked up from germline, CDR1 is DFQATT and CDR2 is SNEGSKA (reference sequence). CDR3 length: 12 amino acids. This library used around 400 ng RNA and molecular barcoded adaptors spanning alpha/delta and beta/gamma chains. TCRdb passed the reads through MiXCR, listing each CDR3 protein once. The profile shows over 35,000 distinct CDR3 sequences, over 9.5% of them singletons. Sequences were obtained from a population of CD138-negative cells sorted from bone marrow. V gene TRBV20-1 combines with J gene TRBJ2-1, with TRBD1 as a possible D gene (6 bases). The TCR originated in a donor at least 40 years old with multiple myeloma. CDR3 coding DNA: TGCAGTGCTGAGGGAGAGGGGGATGAGCAGTTCTTC. It translates to CSAEGEGDEQFF.